The subject of this entry is one T cell receptor beta chain. As handled by the study authors: Researchers report that nucleated cell counts were estimated from reference gene primer amplification. This table comes from immunoSEQ multiplex PCR, and its TCRdb copy is limited to in-frame clones, with some not included. V and J calls and clone size are those listed in that table; D and trimming were worked out from the DNA. Of about half a million clones in the sample, 70% to 90% are singletons; the top ten hold roughly 3.2%. CDR3 length: 15 amino acids. Germline loops: CDR1 MNHEY, CDR2 SMNVEV (reference sequence). The V and J ends lost 10 bases and 4 bases, in that order; junction bases with no gene match: 9. This specimen comes from a study of blood T cell repertoires in COVID-19. Study-wide background: The United States, Italy and Spain supplied acute and convalescent COVID-19 samples. Sample material is recorded as cDNA or gDNA derived from T cells, B-cell-depleted T cells, or PBMCs.

Sequencing was done on a sample of peripheral blood. V gene TRBV27 combines with J gene TRBJ2-1; 11 bases line up with TRBD1. The TCR was taken from a human donor in a cohort sampled during active COVID-19. The CDR3 DNA sequence: TGTGCCACCGCCGGGACAGGGGGGATATACAATGAGCAGTTCTTC. This encodes CATAGTGGIYNEQFF.